A single sample is the source of the 19 T cell receptor beta chains below, sequenced in a study of T cell responses to AZD1222 COVID-19 vaccine. Here immunoSEQ multiplex PCR was the method, and the copy in TCRdb shows in-frame clones only, minus some. Found here are about 140,000 clones, 80% to 90% of them singletons; the top ten hold approximately 3.5%. Sequenced here: peripheral blood, sampled on day 0 of AZD1222 vaccination. These receptors came from an adult in good health.

This chain joins TRBV9 and TRBJ1-6; no clear D gene. Germline-derived CDR1 and CDR2 are SGDLS and YYNGEE. Trimming shortened V by 0 bases and J by 6 bases, and 7 bases separated the two germline ends. The CDR3 runs 14 residues. This CDR3 is CASSVGQINSPLHF. The CDR3 DNA reads TGTGCCAGCAGCGTAGGGCAGATTAATTCACCCCTCCACTTT.

Only a few counts were recorded for this clone. The chain recombines TRBV30 with TRBJ2-7; D is ambiguous. Trimming cost V 2 bases and J 5 bases, with 13 bases left between them. CDR3 length: 13 residues. CDR1 GTSNPN and CDR2 SVGIG come from the germline V gene (reference sequence). This CDR3 is CAWSRATRNEQYF. The CDR3 DNA follows: TGTGCCTGGAGTCGGGCTACCCGGAACGAGCAGTACTTC.

The chain employs TRBV12-3 or TRBV12-4 and TRBJ1-3; D remains unclear. The CDR3 covers 13 residues. The V end was cut by 7 bases, the J end by 0 bases, with 7 bases between. DNA for the CDR3: TGTGCCAGCACCTGGGACTCTGGAAACACCATATATTTT. This encodes CASTWDSGNTIYF.

In nucleotides, the CDR3 is TGTGCCAGCAGGTCGGGAGGTGTAGATACGCAGTATTTT. Protein product: CASRSGGVDTQYF. The chain uses TRBV12-3 or TRBV12-4 and TRBJ2-3; 7 bases are a match to TRBD2. V shed 6 bases, J shed 5 bases, and the junction held 5 bases outside the gene matches. The length of the CDR3 is 13 residues.

This chain uses TRBV7-9 with TRBJ2-7; 13 nucleotides match TRBD2. Germline V lookup: CDR1 SEHNR, CDR2 FQNEAQ (reference sequence). Trimming took 2 bases from V and 5 from J; bases not matched to a gene: 3. This CDR3 is built from 15 residues. The CDR3 coding sequence is TGTGCCAGCAGCTTAAGACTAGCGGGAGGTAACGAGCAGTACTTC. It yields the protein CASSLRLAGGNEQYF.

This chain connects TRBV7-9 to TRBJ2-4; 13 bases fit TRBD2. CDR1 SEHNR and CDR2 FQNEAQ come from the germline V gene (reference sequence). The CDR3 runs 16 residues. J gave up 9 bases and V 5 bases, and 10 bases lay outside the gene matches. DNA of the CDR3: TGTGCCAGCAGCCCCCAGACTAGCGGGAGGCTGGGCATTCAGTACTTC. It specifies CASSPQTSGRLGIQYF.

V and J are TRBV7-2 and TRBJ2-7, with 10 positions matching TRBD2. V dropped 5 bases and J dropped 6; count of bases not matched to a gene: 10. This CDR3 has 15 residues. The germline CDR1 and CDR2 sequences are SGHTA and FQGNSA. Here the CDR3 DNA reads TGTGCCAGCAGCGGGGCGGGGACTAGCGCCTTCGAGCAGTACTTC. It translates to CASSGAGTSAFEQYF.

The chain is built from TRBV20-1 and TRBJ2-7; D may be TRBD1 (6 bases). The CDR3 has 11 residues. Trimming took 3 bases from V and 6 from J, leaving 9 bases between them. Germline CDR1 and CDR2: DFQATT and SNEGSKA (reference sequence). The DNA of the CDR3 is TGCAGTGCTAGTAGGGGGTCCGAGCAGTACTTC. Protein: CSASRGSEQYF.

This rearrangement joins TRBV12-3 or TRBV12-4 to TRBJ2-7; no clear D. This CDR3 is built from 13 residues. V was cut by 4 bases and J by 2 bases, with 9 bases left in between. Here the CDR3 reads CASSSRGTYEQYF. CDR3 sequence (DNA): TGTGCCAGCAGTTCGCGTGGAACCTACGAGCAGTACTTC.

This chain connects TRBV28 to TRBJ2-4, with D perhaps TRBD1 (6 bases). V was clipped by 5 bases and J by 8 bases, with 10 bases between them. Germline-derived CDR1 and CDR2 are MDHEN and SYDVKM. This CDR3 has 12 residues. The CDR3 DNA sequence: TGTGCCAGCAGTGGGGACATTGACATTCAGTACTTC. Encoded protein: CASSGDIDIQYF.

The chain employs TRBV10-3 and TRBJ1-2; TRBD1 is a possible D gene (5 bases). Trimming took 4 bases from V and 4 from J, leaving 13 bases between them. The CDR3 spans 14 residues. CDR1 and CDR2 (germline): ENHRY, SYGVKD. As DNA, the CDR3 is TGTGCCATCAGTGCTTCGACAGCGACCTATGGCTACACCTTC. This codes for CAISASTATYGYTF.

The V and J genes are TRBV12-5 and TRBJ1-2; TRBD1 might be the D (5 bases). Germline V gene sequence: CDR1 LGHNT, CDR2 FRNRAP. Trimming pared 2 bases from V and 4 bases from J, leaving 20 bases between. This CDR3 comprises 17 residues. CDR3 coding DNA: TGTGCTAGTGGTTTGAGCAGCCTTCAGGGAGTCATCTATGGCTACACCTTC. It encodes CASGLSSLQGVIYGYTF.

V is TRBV7-8 and J is TRBJ2-7; D gene uncertain. The CDR3 contains 15 residues. The germline V gene encodes CDR1 SGHVS and CDR2 FQNEAQ. V was pared by 2 bases and J by 4 bases, with 15 bases between. DNA of the CDR3: TGTGCCAGCAGCTTAAATACTTCCCCCGTTTACGAGCAGTACTTC. Protein sequence: CASSLNTSPVYEQYF.

J is TRBJ1-1 and V is TRBV10-3; D not certain. Germline V gene data show CDR1 as ENHRY and CDR2 as SYGVKD. Deletions cut 1 base from V and 2 bases from J, with 2 bases between. The CDR3 has 12 amino acids. This CDR3 reads CAISEFNTEAFF. CDR3 bases: TGTGCCATCAGTGAGTTTAACACTGAAGCTTTCTTT.

V is TRBV5-3 and J is TRBJ2-7, with 9 bases fitting TRBD2. TRBV5-3 is identified as an open reading frame with a role that is uncertain. This CDR3 contains 17 residues. J gave up 2 bases and V 1 base, and 10 bases lay outside the gene matches. The CDR3 nucleotides read TGTGCCAGAAGCTTGTGTCCTAGCGGGGCGGACCCCTACGAGCAGTACTTC. Its translation: CARSLCPSGADPYEQYF.

Points on this clone: An end of the junction differs from the germline gene, which may be a read error. The V gene is TRBV27, the J gene TRBJ1-1; D might be TRBD1 (6 bases). Germline V lookup: CDR1 MNHEY, CDR2 SMNVEV (reference sequence). This CDR3 is 15 amino acids long. DNA for the CDR3: TGTGCCAGCAGTATGAGGGGAACAGGGAACAATGAAGCTTTCTTT. Encoded protein: CASSMRGTGNNEAFF.

The chain has TRBV5-1 and TRBJ1-2, with D possibly being TRBD1 (6 bases). Trimming took 2 bases from V and 4 from J, leaving 12 bases between them. From germline, CDR1 is SGHRS and CDR2 YFSETQ. This CDR3 is built from 14 residues. As DNA, the CDR3 is TGCGCCAGCAGCTTCGGGGACATGCCCTATGGCTACACCTTC. It encodes CASSFGDMPYGYTF.

In its sample, this clone was seen once. The chain couples TRBV2 to TRBJ1-2; the D gene is possibly TRBD1 (5 bases). This CDR3 spans 15 amino acids. V lost 4 bases and J 8 bases, leaving 20 bases between the germline ends. The germline gives CDR1 SNHLY, CDR2 FYNNEI. CDR3 in amino acids: CASSGRTSLLQGYTF. CDR3 bases: TGTGCCAGCAGTGGGCGGACAAGTCTTCTCCAGGGCTACACCTTC.

This chain links TRBV27 with TRBJ1-2, with TRBD1 as a possible D gene (6 bases). Germline-derived CDR1 and CDR2 are MNHEY and SMNVEV (reference sequence). V was pared by 6 bases and J by 4 bases, with 18 bases between. The CDR3 totals 15 residues. The CDR3 is CASRAPGEAAYGYTF. Written as DNA, the CDR3 is TGTGCCAGCAGAGCCCCAGGGGAAGCTGCCTATGGCTACACCTTC.